This T cell receptor beta chain was recovered during a study of identical twins. Study-wide findings and caveats: Cross-sectional statistical analysis, not tracking of the same donors, underpinned the conclusions.

In the case of this clonotype: Its antigen is undetermined.

Healthy Caucasians supplied all donations. Unique molecular identifiers were present on the cDNA, and a universal primer site came from template switching. TCRdb fed the 5' RACE reads into MiXCR, producing one record per CDR3 protein. The data contain 700,000 to 950,000 distinct CDR3 sequences, 10% to 15% of them singletons. Another study also made use of these data, one on yellow fever vaccine responses in identical twins. That source adds: Reportedly, twins showed a vaccine T cell response that looked partly convergent and partly personalized.

Sequenced: PBMCs. The TCR was taken from a woman between 18 and 30 years old in good health.

CDR3 DNA: TGTGCCAGCAGCCCACCAGGGGGTCGTCAGCCCCAGCATTTT. It codes for CASSPPGGRQPQHF. The V call is TRBV27, the J call TRBJ1-5, with 7 positions matching TRBD1. This CDR3 is 14 amino acids long. V lost 6 bases and J lost 6; bases outside the gene matches: 8. Germline loops: CDR1 MNHEY, CDR2 SMNVEV (reference sequence).